The clone carrying this T cell receptor beta chain was observed a handful of times. The PCR ran on 60 Vbeta and 13 Jbeta primers. Clones were read by immunoSEQ multiplex PCR, and TCRdb kept only the in-frame ones, dropping some. The sample has 90,000 to 120,000 clones, roughly 70% seen once. There are 15 residues in the CDR3. With V trimmed by 1 base and J by 4 bases, 3 bases remained unmatched. Per germline, CDR1 SGHTA and CDR2 FQGNSA. The sample comes from a study of cytomegalovirus exposure and HLA in healthy donors. The source of this sequence is a woman in her forties in good health and CMV-seropositive. The rearrangement joins TRBV7-2 to TRBJ1-5; 8 nucleotides agree with TRBD1. The sequenced material came from PBMCs. This chain's CDR3 is CASSLGTGMNQPQHF. The CDR3 DNA follows: TGTGCCAGCAGCTTAGGGACAGGGATGAATCAGCCCCAGCATTTT. Using reference TRBV7-2 and TRBJ1-5 for the parts outside the CDR3, the full variable domain is GAGVSQSPSNKVTEKGKDVELRCDPISGHTALYWYRQSLGQGLEFLIYFQGNSAPDKSGLPSDRFSAERTGGSVSTLTIQRTQQEDSAVYLCASSLGTGMNQPQHFGDGTRLSIL.